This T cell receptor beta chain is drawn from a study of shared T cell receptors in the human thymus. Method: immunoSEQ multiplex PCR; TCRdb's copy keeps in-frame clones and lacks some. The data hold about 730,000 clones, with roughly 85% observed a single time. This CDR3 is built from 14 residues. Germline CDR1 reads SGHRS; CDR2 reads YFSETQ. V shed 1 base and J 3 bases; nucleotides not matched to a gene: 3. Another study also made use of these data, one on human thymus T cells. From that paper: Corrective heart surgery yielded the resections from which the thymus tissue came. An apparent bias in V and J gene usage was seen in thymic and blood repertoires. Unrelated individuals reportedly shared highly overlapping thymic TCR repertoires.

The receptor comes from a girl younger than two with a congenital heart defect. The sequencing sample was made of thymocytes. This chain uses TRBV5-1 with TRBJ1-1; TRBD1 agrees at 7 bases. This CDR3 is CASSLRGQDTEAFF. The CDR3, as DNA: TGCGCCAGCAGCTTGAGGGGGCAAGACACTGAAGCTTTCTTT.